This T cell receptor beta chain was recorded in a study of T cell changes during pregnancy in multiple sclerosis. J lost 9 bases, V lost 3 bases, and 13 bases had no gene match. CDR1 MNHEY and CDR2 SMNVEV come from the germline V gene (reference sequence). There are 16 residues in the CDR3. This clone came up a few times. Only in-frame clones appear in the TCRdb table, and some are missing; sequencing was by immunoSEQ multiplex PCR. In the table there are about 53,000 clones, around 90% of which are singletons. The receptor was derived from a female donor with multiple sclerosis, enrolled in a pregnancy study. The sample was CD4+ T cells from peripheral blood mononuclear cells, taken in the third trimester of pregnancy. The chain has TRBV27 and TRBJ2-1, with TRBD1 identical over 8 bases. CDR3 nucleotide sequence: TGTGCCAGCAGTTTCCAGGACAGGGCTGAGTGGACTGAGCAGTTCTTC. Translation: CASSFQDRAEWTEQFF.